Below, one T cell receptor (beta chain) is given with its context. This clone was observed a single time. The antigen it recognizes is unknown. Base qualities are not at hand, and no much larger clone is one base apart. The time point tag for this specimen amounts to: about twelve months on ibrutinib. For TCR beta library preparation, about 2.1 micrograms of genomic DNA were extracted from the cryopreserved PBMCs. Longitudinal blood samples from CLL patients receiving ibrutinib monotherapy were subjected to high-throughput TCR beta sequencing. Patients were enrolled in a phase 2 open-label single-center ibrutinib monotherapy trial. V is pruned by 3 bases and J by 3 bases, leaving 0 bases of the junction without a gene match. The CDR3 sequence holds 13 residues, the cysteine and phenylalanine included. This entry keeps only the CDR3 DNA: 39 bases, framed from base 1. For CDR1 and CDR2, the germline V gene (reference sequence) lists LNHDA and SQIVND.

A MiSeq instrument was used for deep resolution sequencing, which targeted depths ranging from 1 in 1 million up to 1 in 200,000 T cells, with coverage averaging 10x for each clonotype. The immunoSEQ hsTCRB Kit was used to generate the TCR beta libraries. The paper's data handling went like this. ImmunoSEQ Data Assistant and ImmunoSEQ Analyzer were used for data analysis, and V, D and J genes were assigned according to IMGT definitions. Clonality, which ranges from 0 to 1, was calculated by subtracting the normalized Shannon entropy of productive rearrangement frequencies from one. Only overrepresented clonotypes making up at least 0.05% of each patient's repertoire were included in the public clonotype analysis. Repertoires from about a dozen age-matched healthy donors in immuneACCESS were used as clonality controls. Entries here come from immuneACCESS through TCRdb and include only in-frame sequences with V and J called. Some clones fail to appear in such tables; in the studies checked, an unresolved V gene covers under half of the shortfall, and the cause of the remainder is unknown. V, J and clone size reflect that table, while D and trimming were determined from the DNA. The sample table shows over 200,000 clones, and more than 75% are seen once. Of the sample, over 10% falls within the top ten clones.

These data originate in a study of cytotoxic CD8 clonotypes in ibrutinib-treated CLL (dated by TCRdb to about 2021). About the investigation overall: The cohort had ten to twelve relapsed/refractory and more than 14 treatment-naive patients; under 18 were IGHV unmutated. Partial responses were observed in roughly 24 patients and complete responses in 2; after a median follow-up of around 68 months, remission was maintained in approximately 14 patients and progression was observed in approximately 12. Cryopreserved peripheral blood mononuclear cells were obtained prior to treatment, at the time of response, and at either disease progression or sustained remission. On average, each sample yielded hundreds of thousands of productive templates and 80,000 to 95,000 productive rearrangements. Of the approximately 94 people in the trial, approximately 28 had longitudinal samples available. Every sample from remission and from progressive disease was obtained while the patients were still on ibrutinib. Response samples were taken after a median of roughly 12 months on treatment, ranging from about 6 to 40 months. What the study reported, not specific to this receptor: Sampling times were not matched between sustained-remission and progressing patients, and lymph node repertoires were not studied. Clonality increased at ibrutinib response, stayed stable in sustained remission, and fell back toward baseline at progression. At baseline, clonality was higher than in age-matched healthy donors and showed a strong correlation with circulating CD8+ T-cell counts. Public clonotypes were rare and either shrank or stayed stable during treatment, and the rise in clonality at ibrutinib response reflected expansion of private clonotypes.

The material sequenced was PBMCs, taken after 12 months of ibrutinib treatment. The receptor chain draws on TRBV19 and TRBJ1-1, with 8 middle bases fitting TRBD1. This receptor was identified in a human donor with chronic lymphocytic leukemia. The nucleotide sequence is TGTGCCAGTAGTATGGACAGGGACACTGAAGCTTTCTTT. This codes for CASSMDRDTEAFF.